The clone carrying this T cell receptor (beta chain) showed up just once. Its antigen is unidentified. Unstimulated Tregs (CD4+CD25+CD127-) and CD4+CD25- non-Tregs were sorted from PBMCs. This table comes from immunoSEQ multiplex PCR, and its TCRdb copy is limited to in-frame clones, with some not included. The sample shows some 62,000 clones, 98% of them seen only once. These data are taken from a study of Tregs in tolerant kidney transplant recipients. Broader study findings: Biological reproducibility was not directly addressed, but technical replication error appeared minimal. In tolerant patients, donor-specific Tregs outgrew total Tregs, suggesting antigen-driven expansion. Validation in larger populations is needed because few patients were studied.

The sequencing used Tregs from blood, collected before the transplant. The sequence was collected from a human donor who received a combined kidney and bone marrow transplant.

The CDR3 here is CASSLGYVGGNTEAFF. The DNA of the CDR3 is TGTGCCAGCAGCCTGGGGTACGTAGGAGGGAACACTGAAGCTTTCTTT. The rearrangement links TRBV5-6 to TRBJ1-1; the D is unclear. CDR1 SGHDT and CDR2 YYEEEE come from the germline V gene. V dropped 4 bases and J dropped 1 base, with 17 bases sitting between them. The CDR3 totals 16 residues.